This T cell receptor (beta chain) was sequenced in a study of T cell repertoires in cytomegalovirus infection. At the level of the study: Based on public TCR beta signatures, there were indications of CMV infection and of a matching HLA type.

Study-wide results and caveats: CMV-specific HLA-C-restricted TCR beta clonotypes dominated the ex vivo response. Carriers of CMV plus the relevant HLA were identified by cumulative public TCR beta family frequency.

TCRdb re-derived calls from the reads in MiXCR, one entry per CDR3 protein. This table holds under 600,000 distinct CDR3 sequences, approximately 17% found once. This clonotype was counted a few times. Antigen specificity is unknown. The V gene lost 5 bases and the J gene lost 7 bases, with 9 bases spanning the gap. This CDR3 contains 12 residues. The V gene's germline CDR1 is SEHNR and CDR2 FQNEAQ (reference sequence). The gene calls are TRBV7-9 and TRBJ2-1, with TRBD1 as a possible D gene (6 bases). The sequencing sample was made of CD8+ T cells from PBMCs. This receptor was identified in a human donor in good health (CMV status not recorded). Some clones in this sample may be carry-over from other donors' samples. CDR3 loop: CASSPGENEQFF. The CDR3 DNA is TGTGCCAGCAGCCCAGGGGAGAATGAGCAGTTCTTC.